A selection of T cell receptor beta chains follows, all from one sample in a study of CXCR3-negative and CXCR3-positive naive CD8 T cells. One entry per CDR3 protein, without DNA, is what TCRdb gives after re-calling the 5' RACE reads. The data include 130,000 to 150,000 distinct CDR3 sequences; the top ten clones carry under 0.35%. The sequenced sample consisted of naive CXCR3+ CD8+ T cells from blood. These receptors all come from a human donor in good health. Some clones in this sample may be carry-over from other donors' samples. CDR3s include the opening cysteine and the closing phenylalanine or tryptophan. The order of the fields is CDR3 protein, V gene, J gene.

CASSEGFGLAAYEQYF	TRBV6-1	TRBJ2-7
CSVPRGRNEQFF	TRBV29-1	TRBJ2-1
CASSYDRNTGELFF	TRBV7-3	TRBJ2-2
CSVDGGTGFTEAFF	TRBV29-1	TRBJ1-1
CASAGTSGIYNEQFF	TRBV12-5	TRBJ2-1
CASSLPEAPGPPQYF	TRBV7-9	TRBJ2-3
CASSTSGLPTYEQYF	TRBV7-2	TRBJ2-7
CASNQRDGSYEQYF	TRBV13	TRBJ2-7
CSARSGSSTDTQYF	TRBV20-1	TRBJ2-3
CASSYSGGGEQYF	TRBV19	TRBJ2-7
CASSSPGTDYGYTF	TRBV5-1	TRBJ1-2
CASSQDPAGGLQETQYF	TRBV4-3	TRBJ2-5
CATSSRATNEKLFF	TRBV15	TRBJ1-4
CSARDIGLASNEQFF	TRBV20-1	TRBJ2-1
CSVDGEEGNYGYTF	TRBV29-1	TRBJ1-2
CATSRQFLGRGNTPNEQFF	TRBV15	TRBJ2-1